This T cell receptor beta chain originates from a study of blood T cell repertoires in COVID-19. TCRdb keeps only in-frame clones here, not all; method: immunoSEQ multiplex PCR. The sample contains some 200,000 clones, roughly 75% of which appear only once. Germline CDR1 reads LNHDA; CDR2 reads SQIVND (reference sequence). V was pared by 8 bases and J by 7 bases, with 6 bases of the junction left unmatched. The CDR3 contains 14 residues. Sequencing was performed on peripheral blood. The chain combines TRBV19 with TRBJ2-1; 12 bases are a match to TRBD2. The clonotype originates from a woman in her 70s with acute or convalescent COVID-19. The CDR3, as DNA: TGTGCCAGTGTATCTAGCGGGGGGGCGAATGAGCAGTTCTTC. Translating it yields CASVSSGGANEQFF.